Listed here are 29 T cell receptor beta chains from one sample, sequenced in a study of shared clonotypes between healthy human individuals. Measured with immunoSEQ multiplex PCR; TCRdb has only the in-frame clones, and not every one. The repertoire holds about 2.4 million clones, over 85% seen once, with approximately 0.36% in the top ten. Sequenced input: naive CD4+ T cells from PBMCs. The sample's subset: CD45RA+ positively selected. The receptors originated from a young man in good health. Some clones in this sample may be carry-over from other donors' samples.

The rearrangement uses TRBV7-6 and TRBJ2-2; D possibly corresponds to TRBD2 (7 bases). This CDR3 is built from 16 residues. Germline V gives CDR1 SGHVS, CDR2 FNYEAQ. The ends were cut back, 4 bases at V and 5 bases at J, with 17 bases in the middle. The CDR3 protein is CASSSVGGVATGELFF. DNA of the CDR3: TGTGCCAGCAGCTCCGTAGGGGGGGTGGCGACCGGGGAGCTGTTTTTT.

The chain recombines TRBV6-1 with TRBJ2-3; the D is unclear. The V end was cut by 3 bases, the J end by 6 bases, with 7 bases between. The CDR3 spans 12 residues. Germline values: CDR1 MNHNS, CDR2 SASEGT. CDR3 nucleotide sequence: TGTGCCAGCAGTGACACGACGGATACGCAGTATTTT. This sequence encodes CASSDTTDTQYF.

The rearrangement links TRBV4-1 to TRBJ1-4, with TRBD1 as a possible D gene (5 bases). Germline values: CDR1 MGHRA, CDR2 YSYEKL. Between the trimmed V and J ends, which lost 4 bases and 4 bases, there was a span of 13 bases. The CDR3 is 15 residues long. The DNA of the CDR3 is TGCGCCAGCAGCCGGGACCCCCTGCGTAATGAAAAACTGTTTTTT. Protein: CASSRDPLRNEKLFF.

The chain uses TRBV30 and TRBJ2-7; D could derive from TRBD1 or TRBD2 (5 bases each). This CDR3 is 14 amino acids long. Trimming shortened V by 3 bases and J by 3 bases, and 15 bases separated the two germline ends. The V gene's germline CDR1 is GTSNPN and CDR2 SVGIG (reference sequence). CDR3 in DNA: TGTGCCTGGAGGGGGGACCGCATAAACTACGAGCAGTACTTC. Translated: CAWRGDRINYEQYF.

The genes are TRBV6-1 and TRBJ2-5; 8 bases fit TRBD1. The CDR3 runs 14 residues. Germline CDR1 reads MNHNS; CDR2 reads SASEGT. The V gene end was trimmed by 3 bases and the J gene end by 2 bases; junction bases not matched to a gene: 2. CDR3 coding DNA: TGTGCCAGCAGTGAGACAGGGGTTCAAGAGACCCAGTACTTC. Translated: CASSETGVQETQYF.

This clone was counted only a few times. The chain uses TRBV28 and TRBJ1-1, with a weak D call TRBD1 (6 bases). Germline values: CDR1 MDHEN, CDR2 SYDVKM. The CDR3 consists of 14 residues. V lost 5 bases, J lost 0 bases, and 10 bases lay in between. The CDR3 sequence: CASSATGLNTEAFF. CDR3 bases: TGTGCCAGCAGTGCGACAGGCTTGAACACTGAAGCTTTCTTT.

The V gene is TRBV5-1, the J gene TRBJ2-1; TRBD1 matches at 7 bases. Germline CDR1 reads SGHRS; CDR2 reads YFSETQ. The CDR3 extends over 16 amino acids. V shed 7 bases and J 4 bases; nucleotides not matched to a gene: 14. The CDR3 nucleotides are TGCGCCAGCGGGCGACTGGGACAGAATTTTTACAATGAGCAGTTCTTC. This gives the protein CASGRLGQNFYNEQFF.

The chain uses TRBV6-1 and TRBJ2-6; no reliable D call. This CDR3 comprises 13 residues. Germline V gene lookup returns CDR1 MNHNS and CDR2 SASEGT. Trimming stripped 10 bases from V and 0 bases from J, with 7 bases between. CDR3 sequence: CAMAPSGANVLTF. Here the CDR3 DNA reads TGTGCCATGGCCCCCTCTGGGGCCAACGTCCTGACTTTC.

Here the CDR3 DNA reads TGTGCCACCAGCCACCACAGGGGGAACTCTGGAAACACCATATATTTT. It is translated as CATSHHRGNSGNTIYF. The gene calls are TRBV15 and TRBJ1-3; TRBD1 matches at 8 bases. This CDR3 spans 16 amino acids. Germline loops: CDR1 LNHNV, CDR2 YYDKDF (reference sequence). The V gene end was trimmed by 5 bases and the J gene end by 0 bases; junction bases not matched to a gene: 6.

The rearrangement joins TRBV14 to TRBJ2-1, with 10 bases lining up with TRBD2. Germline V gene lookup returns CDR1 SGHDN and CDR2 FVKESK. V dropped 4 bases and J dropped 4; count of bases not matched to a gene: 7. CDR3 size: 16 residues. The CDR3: CASSPASGSSYNEQFF. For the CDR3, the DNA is TGTGCCAGCAGCCCGGCTAGCGGGAGTTCTTACAATGAGCAGTTCTTC.

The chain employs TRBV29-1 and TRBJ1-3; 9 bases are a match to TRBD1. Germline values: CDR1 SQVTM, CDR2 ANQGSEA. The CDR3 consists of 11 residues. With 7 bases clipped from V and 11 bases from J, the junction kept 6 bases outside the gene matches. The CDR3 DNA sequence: TGCAGCGGGGGGGGACAGGGAGCCATATATTTT. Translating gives CSGGGQGAIYF.

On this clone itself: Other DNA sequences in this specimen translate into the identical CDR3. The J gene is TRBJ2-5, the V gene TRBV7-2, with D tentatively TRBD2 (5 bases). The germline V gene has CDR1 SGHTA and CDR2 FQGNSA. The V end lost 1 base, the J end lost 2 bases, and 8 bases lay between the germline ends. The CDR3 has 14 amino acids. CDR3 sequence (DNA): TGTGCCAGCAGCTTAGTCCGGGATCAAGAGACCCAGTACTTC. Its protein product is CASSLVRDQETQYF.

The CDR3 DNA reads as TGTGCCAGCAGCTTAGATAGGCAAACCACAGATACGCAGTATTTT. Protein sequence: CASSLDRQTTDTQYF. This chain uses TRBV7-2 with TRBJ2-3; no definite D call. The CDR3 totals 15 residues. The V and J ends lost 1 base and 2 bases respectively, with 10 bases between them. Per the germline V gene, CDR1 is SGHTA and CDR2 is FQGNSA.

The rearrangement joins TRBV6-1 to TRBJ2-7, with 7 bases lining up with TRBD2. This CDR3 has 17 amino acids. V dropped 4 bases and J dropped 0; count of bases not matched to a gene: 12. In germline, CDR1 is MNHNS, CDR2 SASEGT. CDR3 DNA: TGTGCCAGCAGTGCGTTGGCTAGCGGCCTTCCCTCCTACGAGCAGTACTTC. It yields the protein CASSALASGLPSYEQYF.

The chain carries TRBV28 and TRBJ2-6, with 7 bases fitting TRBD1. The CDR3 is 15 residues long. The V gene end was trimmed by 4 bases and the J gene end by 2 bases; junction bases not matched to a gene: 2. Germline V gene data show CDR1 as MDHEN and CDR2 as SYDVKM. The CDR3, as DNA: TGTGCCAGCAGTTACAGGGGTGCTGGGGCCAACGTCCTGACTTTC. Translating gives CASSYRGAGANVLTF.

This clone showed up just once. CDR3 nucleotides: TGTGCCAGCAGCTTGGGTCAGCGAAATTCACCCCTCCACTTT. Protein: CASSLGQRNSPLHF. This rearrangement joins TRBV5-6 to TRBJ1-6, with D unresolved. V lost 0 bases, J lost 7 bases, and 8 bases lay in between. CDR3 length: 14 residues. Germline values: CDR1 SGHDT, CDR2 YYEEEE.

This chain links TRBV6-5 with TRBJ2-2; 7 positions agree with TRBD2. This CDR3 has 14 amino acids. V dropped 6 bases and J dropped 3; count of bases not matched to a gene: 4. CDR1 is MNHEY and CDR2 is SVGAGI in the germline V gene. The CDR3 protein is CASRRELDTGELFF. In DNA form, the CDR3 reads TGTGCCAGCAGGCGGGAGTTGGACACCGGGGAGCTGTTTTTT.

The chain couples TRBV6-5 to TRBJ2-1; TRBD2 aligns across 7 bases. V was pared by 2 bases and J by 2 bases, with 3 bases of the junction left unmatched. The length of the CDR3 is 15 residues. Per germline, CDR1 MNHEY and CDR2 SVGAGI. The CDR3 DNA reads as TGTGCCAGCAGTTACACCGGGACTACCTACAATGAGCAGTTCTTC. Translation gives CASSYTGTTYNEQFF.

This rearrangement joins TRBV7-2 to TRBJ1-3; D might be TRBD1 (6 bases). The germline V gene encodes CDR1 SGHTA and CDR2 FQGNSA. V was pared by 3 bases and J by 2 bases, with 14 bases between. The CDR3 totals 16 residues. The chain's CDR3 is CASSFTGTGPGNTIYF. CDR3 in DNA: TGTGCCAGCAGCTTTACAGGGACCGGGCCTGGAAACACCATATATTTT.

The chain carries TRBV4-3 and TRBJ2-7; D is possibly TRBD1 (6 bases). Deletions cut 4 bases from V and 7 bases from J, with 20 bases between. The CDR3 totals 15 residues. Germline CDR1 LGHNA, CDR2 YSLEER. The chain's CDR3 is CASSRDAMGAGEQYF. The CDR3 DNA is TGCGCCAGCAGCCGGGATGCTATGGGGGCTGGGGAGCAGTACTTC.

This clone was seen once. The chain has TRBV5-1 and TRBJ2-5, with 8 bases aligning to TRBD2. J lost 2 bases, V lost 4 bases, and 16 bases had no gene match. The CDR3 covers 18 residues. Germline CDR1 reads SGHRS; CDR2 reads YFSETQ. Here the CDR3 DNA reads TGCGCCAGCAGCCCCGGACTGGCGACTAGCGCGAGACAAGAGACCCAGTACTTC. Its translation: CASSPGLATSARQETQYF. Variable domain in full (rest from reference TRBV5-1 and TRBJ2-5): KAGVTQTPRYLIKTRGQQVTLSCSPISGHRSVSWYQQTPGQGLQFLFEYFSETQRNKGNFPGRFSGRQFSNSRSEMNVSTLELGDSALYLCASSPGLATSARQETQYFGPGTRLLVL.

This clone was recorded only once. Here the CDR3 reads CASSQELVYEQYF. The CDR3 DNA follows: TGTGCCAGCAGCCAGGAACTAGTTTACGAGCAGTACTTC. This chain joins TRBV4-2 and TRBJ2-7; D is possibly TRBD2 (5 bases). Germline V gene data show CDR1 as LGHNA and CDR2 as YNFKEQ. The CDR3 runs 13 residues. V lost 3 bases, J lost 4 bases, and 10 bases lay in between.

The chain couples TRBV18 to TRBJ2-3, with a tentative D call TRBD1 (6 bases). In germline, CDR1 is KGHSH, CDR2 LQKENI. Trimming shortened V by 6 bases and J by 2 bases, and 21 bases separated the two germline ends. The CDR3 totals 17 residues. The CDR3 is CASSPGKLDSLTDTQYF. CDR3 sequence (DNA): TGTGCCAGCTCCCCGGGGAAATTGGACAGTCTCACAGATACGCAGTATTTT. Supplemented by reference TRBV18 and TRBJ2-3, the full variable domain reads NAGVMQNPRHLVRRRGQEARLRCSPMKGHSHVYWYRQLPEEGLKFMVYLQKENIIDESGMPKERFSAEFPKEGPSILRIQQVVRGDSAAYFCASSPGKLDSLTDTQYFGPGTRLTVL.

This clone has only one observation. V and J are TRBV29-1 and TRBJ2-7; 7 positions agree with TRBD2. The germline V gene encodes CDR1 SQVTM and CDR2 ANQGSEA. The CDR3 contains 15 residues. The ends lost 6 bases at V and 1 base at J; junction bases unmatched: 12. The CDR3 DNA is TGCAGCGTCGGACGGCCGGGACTAACTTCCTACGAGCAGTACTTC. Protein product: CSVGRPGLTSYEQYF.

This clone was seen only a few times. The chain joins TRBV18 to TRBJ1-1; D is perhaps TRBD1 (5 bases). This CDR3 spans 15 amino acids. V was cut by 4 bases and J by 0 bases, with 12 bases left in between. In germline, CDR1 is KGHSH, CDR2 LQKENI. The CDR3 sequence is CASSRLIRVNTEAFF. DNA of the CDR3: TGTGCCAGCTCACGATTAATCAGGGTGAACACTGAAGCTTTCTTT.

The CDR3 region has the DNA TGTGCCAGCTCACTCGCCGGGACAGGAACTTACGAGCAGTACTTC. Amino acids: CASSLAGTGTYEQYF. This chain links TRBV18 with TRBJ2-7, with 8 bases fitting TRBD1. The V and J ends lost 4 bases and 4 bases, in that order; junction bases with no gene match: 9. The germline V gene has CDR1 KGHSH and CDR2 LQKENI. The CDR3 is made up of 15 amino acids.

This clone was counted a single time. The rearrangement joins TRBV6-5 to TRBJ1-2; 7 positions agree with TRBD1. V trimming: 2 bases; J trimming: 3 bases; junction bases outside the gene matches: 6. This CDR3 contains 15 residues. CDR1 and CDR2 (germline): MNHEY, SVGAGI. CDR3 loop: CASSYLTRGYYGYTF. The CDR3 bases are TGTGCCAGCAGTTACCTAACCAGGGGGTACTATGGCTACACCTTC.

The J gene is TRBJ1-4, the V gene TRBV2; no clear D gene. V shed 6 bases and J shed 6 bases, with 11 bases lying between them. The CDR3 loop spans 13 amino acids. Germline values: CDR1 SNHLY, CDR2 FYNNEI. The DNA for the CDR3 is TGTGCCAGCAGGTTCAGTCCGGATGAAAAACTGTTTTTT. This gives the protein CASRFSPDEKLFF.

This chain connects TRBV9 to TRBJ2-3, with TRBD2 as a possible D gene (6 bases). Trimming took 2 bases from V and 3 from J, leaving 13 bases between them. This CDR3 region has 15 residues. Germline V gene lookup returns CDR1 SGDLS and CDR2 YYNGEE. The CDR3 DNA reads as TGTGCCAGCAGCGTTCAAGCGGGTTTTACAGATACGCAGTATTTT. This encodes CASSVQAGFTDTQYF.